Described below is a single T cell receptor (beta chain) sequence and its context. Its antigen is not known. These data are taken from a study of lymphopenia after photon versus proton radiotherapy. The protocol was immunoSEQ multiplex PCR, while the TCRdb copy is restricted to in-frame clones and leaves out a portion. The sample contains fewer than 25,000 clones, roughly 81% of which appear only once. Germline assignment: CDR1 SGDLS and CDR2 YYNGEE. This CDR3 has 15 amino acids. Trimming pared 4 bases from V and 3 bases from J, leaving 14 bases between. Study-level points and caveats: Relative stability marked proton patients; photon patients lost diversity and naive cells. After lymphocyte nadir, photon-treated repertoires showed oligoclonal expansion, especially CD8+ Temra. Survival link was tested only in deceased patients; proton benefit remains a possibility.

The chain recombines TRBV9 with TRBJ1-3; D remains unclear. The sequence was obtained from a woman between 50 and 59 years old with pancreatic cancer. The source was peripheral blood, collected from a patient treated with photon-based radiotherapy. CDR3 amino acids: CASSPKTGGGNTIYF. DNA of the CDR3: TGTGCCAGCAGCCCCAAGACGGGAGGTGGAAACACCATATATTTT.